These T cell receptor beta chains were read from a single sample in a study of Ad26.COV2.S vaccination and SARS-CoV-2 variants. Assay: immunoSEQ multiplex PCR; the TCRdb copy retains only in-frame clones and omits some. The sample includes about 400,000 clones, about four fifths seen only once; the top ten take about 7.1%. Sequenced material: peripheral blood, taken in a trial of Ad26.COV2.S vaccine versus placebo. These receptors were collected from a person between 18 and 65 years old who received the Ad26.COV2.S COVID-19 vaccine or a placebo. Each CDR3 is given with its conserved first and last residue. Each record gives: clone size, D gene, J gene, V gene, CDR3 protein, CDR3 DNA. D genes are given only for firm matches. For some rows the clone size is stated as once, few or many, or as a class when expanded; others skip it.

. | TRBD2 | TRBJ2-1 | TRBV5-1 | CASSLVFWREGPLDNEQFF | TGCGCCAGCAGCTTGGTGTTTTGGCGGGAGGGCCCCCTCGACAATGAGCAGTTCTTC
. | . | TRBJ1-2 | TRBV12-3/TRBV12-4 | CASRYTGTRGYTF | TGTGCCAGCAGGTACACAGGGACTCGGGGCTACACCTTC
. | . | TRBJ2-3 | TRBV19 | CASSTPLGTQYF | TGTGCCAGTAGTACGCCCCTGGGTACGCAGTATTTT
. | . | TRBJ2-7 | TRBV18 | CASSLTGTGIYEQYF | TGTGCCAGCTCACTTACCGGGACGGGAATCTACGAGCAGTACTTC
. | TRBD1 | TRBJ2-5 | TRBV5-1 | CASSFGTGGSGETQYF | TGCGCCAGCAGCTTTGGGACAGGGGGCTCAGGGGAGACCCAGTACTTC
. | TRBD1 | TRBJ2-1 | TRBV7-2 | CASRLQGAYNEQFF | TGTGCCAGCAGACTACAGGGGGCCTACAATGAGCAGTTCTTC
few | . | TRBJ2-7 | TRBV29-1 | CSVPTGNEQYF | TGCAGCGTCCCAACAGGGAACGAGCAGTACTTC
. | . | TRBJ1-1 | TRBV7-2 | CASSAHRGLIYTEAFF | TGTGCCAGCAGCGCACACCGCGGACTCATCTACACTGAAGCTTTCTTT
. | TRBD1 | TRBJ1-5 | TRBV9 | CASSTTWDRGYSNQPQHF | TGTGCCAGCAGCACGACATGGGACAGGGGTTATAGCAATCAGCCCCAGCATTTT
once | TRBD1 | TRBJ1-5 | TRBV2 | CASRGQISNQPQHF | TGTGCCAGCAGGGGACAGATTAGCAATCAGCCCCAGCATTTT
. | TRBD2 | TRBJ2-5 | TRBV29-1 | CSVVREGETQYF | TGCAGCGTTGTTAGGGAGGGGGAGACCCAGTACTTC
. | . | TRBJ2-7 | TRBV19 | CASSIGGRVGEQYF | TGTGCCAGTAGTATAGGCGGCAGGGTGGGCGAGCAGTACTTC
. | . | TRBJ1-6 | TRBV4-2 | CASSQDSPFGELGGSPLHF | TGTGCCAGCAGCCAAGATTCGCCGTTCGGGGAGTTAGGGGGTTCACCCCTCCACTTT
. | . | TRBJ1-2 | TRBV7-2 | CASSLVVWGQGGYTF | TGTGCCAGCAGCTTAGTTGTCTGGGGGCAAGGTGGCTACACCTTC
. | . | TRBJ1-1 | TRBV12-3/TRBV12-4 | CASSFRHGAFF | TGTGCCAGCAGTTTCCGACATGGAGCATTCTTT
. | . | TRBJ2-7 | TRBV7-6 | CASSLGRDEQYF | TGTGCCAGCAGCTTAGGCCGAGACGAGCAGTACTTC
. | . | TRBJ2-2 | TRBV9 | CASSVLSANTGELFF | TGTGCCAGCAGCGTACTGTCAGCGAACACCGGGGAGCTGTTTTTT
. | . | TRBJ2-1 | TRBV10-3 | CAISEERFQSQFF | TGTGCCATCAGTGAGGAAAGGTTTCAGTCGCAGTTCTTC
. | . | TRBJ2-7 | TRBV7-2 | CASSFGAEDYEQYF | TGTGCCAGCAGCTTCGGGGCGGAGGACTACGAGCAGTACTTC
. | . | TRBJ1-5 | TRBV15 | CATAFSFSNQPQHF | TGTGCCACCGCCTTCTCCTTTAGCAATCAGCCCCAGCATTTT
. | TRBD1 | TRBJ2-3 | TRBV5-1 | CASSTTTGGYTDTQYF | TGCGCCAGCAGCACCACGACAGGGGGCTACACAGATACGCAGTATTTT
. | TRBD1 | TRBJ2-7 | TRBV5-1 | CASSLVTGDYEQYF | TGCGCCAGCAGCTTGGTGACAGGGGACTACGAGCAGTACTTC
. | TRBD1 | TRBJ2-3 | TRBV5-1 | CASSGTGLVDTQYF | TGCGCCAGCAGCGGGACAGGGCTGGTAGATACGCAGTATTTT
. | . | TRBJ1-1 | TRBV30 | CASKTDLGTEAFF | TGTGCCTCAAAAACGGACCTTGGGACTGAAGCTTTCTTT
. | TRBD1 | TRBJ2-7 | TRBV7-8 | CASSSRGQGTSYEQYF | TGTGCCAGCAGCTCCAGGGGACAGGGGACCTCCTACGAGCAGTACTTC
. | TRBD1 | TRBJ1-1 | TRBV2 | CASRDRGTEAFF | TGTGCCAGCCGGGACAGGGGCACTGAAGCTTTCTTT
. | TRBD1 | TRBJ1-1 | TRBV6-5 | CASRTPGGAFF | TGTGCCAGCAGAACACCAGGGGGAGCTTTCTTT
. | TRBD2 | TRBJ2-7 | TRBV28 | CASSFSPSGTYEQYF | TGTGCCAGCAGTTTTTCCCCTAGCGGTACCTACGAGCAGTACTTC